This T cell receptor (beta chain) appears in the sequencing data of a study of technical replicates of blood from four donors. Trimming removed 3 bases from V and 0 bases from J, with 9 bases in between. The CDR3 has 15 amino acids. Germline-derived CDR1 and CDR2 are SEHNR and FQNEAQ (reference sequence). Repertoires were generated with immunoSEQ multiplex PCR, while TCRdb's copy carries only in-frame clones and drops some. The sample carries 80,000 or so clones, approximately 96% recorded once. The V gene is TRBV7-9, the J gene TRBJ1-3; D is possibly TRBD1 (6 bases). The origin of this receptor is a human donor in good health. The specimen was T cells isolated from PBMCs. The CDR3 coding sequence is TGTGCCAGCAGCTTGGCAGGGGCCTCTGGAAACACCATATATTTT. It translates to CASSLAGASGNTIYF. The variable domain in full, with the rest retrieved from reference TRBV7-9 and TRBJ1-3, is DTGVSQNPRHKITKRGQNVTFRCDPISEHNRLYWYRQTLGQGPEFLTYFQNEAQLEKSRLLSDRFSAERPKGSFSTLEIQRTEQGDSAMYLCASSLAGASGNTIYFGEGSWLTVV.